What follows describes a single T cell receptor (beta chain). Cohorts were determined from participant-reported clinical history. This entry comes from a study of blood T cell repertoires in COVID-19. Study background: Acute and convalescent COVID-19 samples came from the United States, Italy and Spain. From T cells, B-cell-depleted T cells, or PBMCs came the material, which was cDNA or gDNA.

The repertoire was sequenced with immunoSEQ multiplex PCR; TCRdb's copy has only in-frame clones and lacks some. The table lists roughly 200,000 clones, about 82% of them singletons. V lost 10 bases and J lost 0; bases outside the gene matches: 7. There are 15 residues in the CDR3. The germline V gene encodes CDR1 MDHEN and CDR2 SYDVKM. The genes are TRBV28 and TRBJ2-2; 8 bases line up with TRBD1. The TCR comes from a middle-aged man with acute COVID-19. The source material was PBMCs or T cells enriched from blood (not recorded which). The DNA for the CDR3 is TGTGCCATCATTGCAGGGGGCGCGAACACCGGGGAGCTGTTTTTT. Its protein is CAIIAGGANTGELFF. The entire variable domain, with the rest obtained from reference TRBV28 and TRBJ2-2, is as follows: DVKVTQSSRYLVKRTGEKVFLECVQDMDHENMFWYRQDPGLGLRLIYFSYDVKMKEKGDIPEGYSVSREKKERFSLILESASTNQTSMYLCAIIAGGANTGELFFGEGSRLTVL.